One and the same sample provided the 14 T cell receptor beta chains below, sequenced in a study of cytomegalovirus exposure and HLA in healthy donors. TCRdb's copy holds only in-frame clones and misses some; the assay was immunoSEQ multiplex PCR. Of more than 55,000 clones detected, about 90% appear once; the ten largest clones hold roughly 1.2%. What was sequenced was PBMCs. All receptors derive from a woman younger than 35 in good health and CMV-seronegative.

The V and J genes are TRBV7-2 and TRBJ1-5; D not resolved. This CDR3 has 12 amino acids. CDR1 is SGHTA, CDR2 FQGNSA, per germline. With 5 bases removed from V and 5 bases from J, the gap between germline ends came to 7 bases. The CDR3 here is CASSTPDQPQHF. The CDR3 coding sequence is TGTGCCAGCAGCACGCCGGATCAGCCCCAGCATTTT.

The rearrangement joins TRBV11-3 to TRBJ2-1; 7 positions agree with TRBD2. J gave up 8 bases and V 1 base, and 11 bases lay outside the gene matches. The length of the CDR3 is 16 residues. Germline CDR1 and CDR2: SGHNT and YENEEA. CDR3 residues: CASSLVVTGGSDEQFF. The CDR3 region has the DNA TGTGCCAGCAGCTTAGTAGTTACGGGGGGAAGCGATGAGCAGTTCTTC.

This clone has a handful of counts. The chain couples TRBV2 to TRBJ2-7; 9 nucleotides align to TRBD2. Germline CDR1 reads SNHLY; CDR2 reads FYNNEI. V dropped 8 bases and J dropped 3; count of bases not matched to a gene: 2. CDR3 length equals 12 residues. The CDR3 loop is CASGAGGYEQYF. The CDR3 coding sequence is TGTGCCAGCGGAGCGGGAGGCTACGAGCAGTACTTC.

The chain's CDR3 is CASSRQGSQGEQYF. The CDR3 nucleotides read TGTGCCAGCAGTAGACAGGGGAGTCAGGGAGAGCAGTACTTC. The rearrangement uses TRBV6-6 and TRBJ2-7; 8 bases are shared with TRBD1. The germline CDR1 and CDR2 sequences are MNHNY and SVGAGI (reference sequence). CDR3 length equals 14 residues. J was trimmed by 7 bases and V by 5 bases; bases with no gene match: 10.

V is TRBV27 and J is TRBJ2-7, with 9 positions matching TRBD1. Trimming at V came to 2 bases and at J to 6 bases, leaving 11 bases not matched to a gene. This CDR3 has 16 amino acids. The V gene's germline CDR1 is MNHEY and CDR2 SMNVEV (reference sequence). The DNA for the CDR3 is TGTGCCAGCAGTTTAGGGGCGGACAGGGGACGAGGCGAGCAGTACTTC. Protein sequence: CASSLGADRGRGEQYF.

V usage is TRBV5-5 and J usage is TRBJ2-1; the match to TRBD1 covers 7 bases. Germline CDR1 reads SGHKS; CDR2 reads YYEKEE (reference sequence). The CDR3 is made up of 15 amino acids. Unmatched junction bases numbered 3, after V lost 3 bases and J lost 0 bases. The CDR3 DNA is TGTGCCAGCAGCTCGGACAGGAGCTCCTACAATGAGCAGTTCTTC. As protein: CASSSDRSSYNEQFF.

The V and J genes are TRBV30 and TRBJ1-1, with D uncertain. V lost 0 bases and J 5 bases, leaving 4 bases between the germline ends. CDR1 and CDR2 (germline): GTSNPN, SVGIG (reference sequence). This CDR3 is built from 11 residues. The CDR3 DNA reads TGTGCCTGGAGTGTACAGACTGAAGCTTTCTTT. It translates to CAWSVQTEAFF.

The chain links TRBV7-9 to TRBJ2-5; D possibly corresponds to TRBD2 (5 bases). Trimming took off 5 bases at V and 1 base at J, with 17 bases between the two ends. CDR1 is SEHNR, CDR2 FQNEAQ, per germline (reference sequence). The CDR3 loop spans 16 amino acids. The DNA for the CDR3 is TGTGCCAGCAGCCGGACGAGGGCGAGATTCCAAGAGACCCAGTACTTC. Amino acids: CASSRTRARFQETQYF.

This sequence joins TRBV9 and TRBJ2-2; D might be TRBD2 (5 bases). The CDR3 spans 16 residues. Deletions cut 0 bases from V and 5 bases from J, with 14 bases between. Germline-derived CDR1 and CDR2 are SGDLS and YYNGEE. Here the CDR3 reads CASSVADYLGTGELFF. In DNA, the CDR3 is TGTGCCAGCAGCGTAGCCGACTATCTGGGGACCGGGGAGCTGTTTTTT.

The rearrangement links TRBV30 to TRBJ1-4; TRBD1 agrees at 7 bases. Germline V gene sequence: CDR1 GTSNPN, CDR2 SVGIG (reference sequence). This CDR3 is built from 16 residues. With 3 bases clipped from V and 2 bases from J, the junction kept 9 bases outside the gene matches. The CDR3 DNA reads TGTGCCTGGAGACAGGGGATCGTCCATACTAATGAAAAACTGTTTTTT. Translation gives CAWRQGIVHTNEKLFF. The full variable domain, in which reference TRBV30 and TRBJ1-4 provide the parts outside the CDR3, is SQTIHQWPATLVQPVGSPLSLECTVEGTSNPNLYWYRQAAGRGLQLLFYSVGIGQISSEVPQNLSASRPQDRQFILSSKKLLLSDSGFYLCAWRQGIVHTNEKLFFGSGTQLSVL.

This chain links TRBV4-2 with TRBJ2-7; D gene ambiguous. The germline gives CDR1 LGHNA, CDR2 YNFKEQ. The CDR3 totals 12 residues. Trimming removed 0 bases from V and 7 bases from J, with 7 bases in between. The CDR3 spells CASSQDFLEQYF. The DNA for the CDR3 is TGTGCCAGCAGCCAAGATTTCTTAGAGCAGTACTTC.

This sequence joins TRBV4-1 and TRBJ2-7; 9 bases map to TRBD2. V shed 1 base and J 3 bases; nucleotides not matched to a gene: 4. The CDR3 consists of 15 residues. Germline-derived CDR1 and CDR2 are MGHRA and YSYEKL. CDR3 coding DNA: TGCGCCAGCAGCCAAGTCAGCGGGAGGTTCTACGAGCAGTACTTC. Protein product: CASSQVSGRFYEQYF.

This clone was seen only a few times. The rearrangement uses TRBV2 and TRBJ2-7; D gene ambiguous. CDR3 length: 13 residues. Germline lookup yields CDR1 SNHLY and CDR2 FYNNEI. The germline V and J ends were trimmed by 6 bases and 4 bases, with 13 bases remaining between them. CDR3 in DNA: TGTGCCAGCAGGGGCGATAGTTTTTACGAGCAGTACTTC. Its translation is CASRGDSFYEQYF.

This chain links TRBV28 with TRBJ1-1; 10 nucleotides align to TRBD1. Germline V CDR1 and CDR2: MDHEN, SYDVKM. With V trimmed by 5 bases and J by 5 bases, 20 bases remained unmatched. There are 19 residues in the CDR3. The CDR3 region has the DNA TGTGCCAGCAGTCACCTGTCCGGGACAGGGGTAGGGTTGGGTACTGAAGCTTTCTTT. Translated: CASSHLSGTGVGLGTEAFF.